The clone carrying this TCR beta chain was picked up many times. The junction and the germline gene differ at one end; a read error may be behind it. Per germline, CDR1 SGHRS and CDR2 YFSETQ. The CDR3 extends over 15 amino acids. This sample is drawn from a study of regulatory T cells in long-lasting Graves disease. Across the whole study: Graves' patients (newly diagnosed) had been on antithyroid drugs under 3 months.

iRepertoire HTBI primers and Arm-PCR of CDR3 regions built TCR beta libraries. MiXCR, run by TCRdb on the multiplex PCR reads, gives a single entry per CDR3 protein. The sample records 350,000 to 450,000 distinct CDR3 sequences, 16% being singletons. Time point meaning: newly diagnosed GD, antithyroid drugs for less than 3 months. The TCR library was made from RNA that had been extracted from PBMCs in TRIzol. The guidelines of the American Thyroid Association were the basis for diagnosing Graves' disease. The authors drew patients from an endocrinology department in Xi'an, China. The data were also submitted as part of a second study, on T cells in Graves' hyperthyroidism and ophthalmopathy. That work adds: Researchers found most expanded thyroid clonotypes above 0.001 in blood as well.

This TCR was recovered from a man in his forties with Graves disease. The chain employs TRBV5-1 and TRBJ2-3, with 9 bases identical to TRBD2. The material sequenced was peripheral blood mononuclear cells (PBMCs), taken at new diagnosis, from a patient treated with antithyroid drugs. CDR3 nucleotide sequence: TGTGCCAGCAGCTTAGTGGCGGGGGGGACAGATACGCAGTATTTT. This codes for CASSLVAGGTDTQYF.